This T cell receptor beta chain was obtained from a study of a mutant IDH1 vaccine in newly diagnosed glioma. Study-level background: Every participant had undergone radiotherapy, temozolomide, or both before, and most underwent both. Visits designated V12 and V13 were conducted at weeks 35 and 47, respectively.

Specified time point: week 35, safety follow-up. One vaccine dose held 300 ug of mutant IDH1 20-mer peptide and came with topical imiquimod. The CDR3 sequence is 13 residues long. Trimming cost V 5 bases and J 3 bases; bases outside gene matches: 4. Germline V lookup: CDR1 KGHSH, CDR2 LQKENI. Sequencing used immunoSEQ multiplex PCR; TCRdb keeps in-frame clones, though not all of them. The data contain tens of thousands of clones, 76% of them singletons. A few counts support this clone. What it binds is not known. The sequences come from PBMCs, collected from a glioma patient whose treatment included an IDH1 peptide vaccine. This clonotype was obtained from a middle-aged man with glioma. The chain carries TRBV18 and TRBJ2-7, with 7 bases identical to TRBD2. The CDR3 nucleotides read TGTGCCAGCTCAGGGGCTAGCGGCTACGAGCAGTACGTC. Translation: CASSGASGYEQYV.